The 8 T cell receptor beta chains in this list originate from one sample, sequenced in a study of blood T cells in healthy people across ages. A second about 7 to 11 cycle PCR used barcoded and J-beta primers. MiXCR, applied by TCRdb to the 5' RACE reads, yields one record per CDR3 protein. This sample has roughly 900,000 distinct CDR3 sequences, with 29% found just once. The sequenced material came from blood. These receptors originate from a woman of 80 years or more in good health.

Remarks on this clonotype: Being one base from a much bigger clone, this may be a read error. The CDR3 sequence: CASSAFYSMNLSGANVLTF. The CDR3 DNA reads TGTGCCAGCAGCGCCTTCTACAGTATGAACCTCTCTGGGGCCAACGTCCTGACTTTC. The J gene is TRBJ2-6, the V gene TRBV21-1. TRBV21-1 is recorded as a pseudogene. The CDR3 runs to 19 residues.

J is TRBJ2-7 and V is TRBV7-2; possibly TRBD2 for D (6 bases). Trimming cost V 1 base and J 5 bases, with 15 bases left between them. This CDR3 comprises 15 residues. Per the germline V gene, CDR1 is SGHTA and CDR2 is FQGNSA. The CDR3 sequence is CASSLDGAGMDEQYF. CDR3 nucleotides: TGTGCCAGCAGCTTAGATGGAGCGGGTATGGACGAGCAGTACTTC.

This clonotype was observed a single time. One junction end does not reproduce the germline sequence, and a read error may be involved. The V gene is TRBV12-3 or TRBV12-4, the J gene TRBJ2-3; maybe TRBD1 (6 bases). The CDR3 extends over 14 amino acids. The CDR3 is CASSPGHLADTEYF. CDR3 in DNA: TGTGCCAGCAGCCCGGGACACCTCGCAGATACGGAGTATTTT.

V and J are TRBV3-1 and TRBJ2-5; 14 nucleotides agree with TRBD2. The germline gives CDR1 LGHDT, CDR2 YNNKEL (reference sequence). The CDR3 has 16 residues. The J segment lost 12 bases and the V segment lost 1 base, leaving 10 bases of the junction unmatched. The DNA of the CDR3 is TGTGCCAGCAGCCAAGGACTAGCGGGGGGGCTTGAGGCCGAGTACTTC. Translated: CASSQGLAGGLEAEYF.

This clonotype was detected ten times or more. The chain combines TRBV5-1 with TRBJ2-5, with D tentatively TRBD1 or TRBD2 (5 bases each). The germline V and J ends were trimmed by 4 bases and 2 bases, with 15 bases remaining between them. The CDR3 length is 15 residues. Germline lookup yields CDR1 SGHRS and CDR2 YFSETQ. The CDR3 protein is CASSRGDPRQETQYF. DNA for the CDR3: TGCGCCAGCAGCCGAGGGGACCCCCGGCAAGAGACCCAGTACTTC.

Only one count was recorded for this clonotype. A single base separates this from a much larger clone, so it may be a read error. The chain combines TRBV20-1 with TRBJ2-1; 15 nucleotides line up with TRBD2. The DNA end lines up better with TRBJ2-7; the J call may be wrong. This CDR3 has 17 amino acids. Germline CDR1 DFQATT, CDR2 SNEGSKA (reference sequence). CDR3 DNA sequence: TGCAGTGCCTGGGGACTAGCGGGGGGCCGCTCCTACAATGAGCAGTACTTC. Its protein product is CSAWGLAGGRSYNEQYF.

CDR3 residues: CASNFGSTDTQYF. The CDR3 DNA follows: TGTGCCAGCAACTTTGGGTCCACAGATACGCAGTATTTT. The chain carries TRBV5-5 and TRBJ2-3; D remains ambiguous. CDR3 length equals 13 residues. V gave up 6 bases and J gave up 2 bases, with 10 bases separating them. The V gene's germline CDR1 is SGHKS and CDR2 YYEKEE (reference sequence). The full variable domain, in which reference TRBV5-5 and TRBJ2-3 provide the parts outside the CDR3, is DAGVTQSPTHLIKTRGQQVTLRCSPISGHKSVSWYQQVLGQGPQFIFQYYEKEERGRGNFPDRFSARQFPNYSSELNVNALLLGDSALYLCASNFGSTDTQYFGPGTRLTVL.

There are a few counts of this clonotype. The rearrangement joins TRBV21-1 to TRBJ1-1; the table's D call, TRBD1, has no DNA check behind it. TRBV21-1 counts as a pseudogene. This CDR3 is built from 17 residues. CDR3 in DNA: TGTGCCAGCAACCCCCTGACAGGAGGTAAAGGGAACACTGAAGCTTTCTTT. It translates to CASNPLTGGKGNTEAFF.